The 20 T cell receptor beta chains reported below all come from one sample, sequenced in a study of T cells after yellow fever vaccination. MiXCR, run by TCRdb on the 5' RACE reads, gives a single entry per CDR3 protein. In the table there are around 600,000 distinct CDR3 sequences, over 9% of which are singletons. This specimen consisted of PBMCs, obtained on the day of the yellow fever booster vaccination. The receptor set was obtained from a man aged 30 to 45 who received the YFV17D yellow fever vaccine.

The CDR3 nucleotides read TGTGCCAGCTCACCACAGTCAGGGATGAGGGACATTCAGTACTTC. Encoded protein: CASSPQSGMRDIQYF. The chain uses TRBV18 and TRBJ2-4; D may match TRBD1 or TRBD2 (5 bases each). V was shortened by 1 base and J by 8 bases, with 15 bases between the two germline ends. The CDR3 totals 15 residues. Looked up from germline, CDR1 is KGHSH and CDR2 is LQKENI.

This clonotype was seen a few times. The chain joins TRBV20-1 to TRBJ2-1; 10 bases fit TRBD2. Germline V gene data show CDR1 as DFQATT and CDR2 as SNEGSKA (reference sequence). V dropped 1 base and J dropped 10; count of bases not matched to a gene: 7. CDR3 length equals 14 residues. Here the CDR3 reads CSARGGVAGGEQFF. Here the CDR3 DNA reads TGCAGTGCTAGAGGGGGAGTAGCGGGAGGCGAGCAGTTCTTC.

The chain recombines TRBV23-1 with TRBJ2-7, with unresolved D. TRBV23-1 is given ORF status, its function remaining uncertain. V shed 0 bases and J shed 2 bases, with 5 bases lying between them. The CDR3 sequence is 13 residues long. The CDR3 nucleotides are TGCGCCAGCAGTCAATCGCACCCCTACGAGCAGTACTTC. Translation: CASSQSHPYEQYF.

This clonotype was detected a few times. The V and J genes are TRBV5-1 and TRBJ2-2, with 7 positions matching TRBD1. The germline gives CDR1 SGHRS, CDR2 YFSETQ. This CDR3 has 15 amino acids. The ends lost 8 bases at V and 3 bases at J; junction bases unmatched: 10. The CDR3 DNA is TGCGCCAGTAATACCGGGACAGCGGACACCGGGGAGCTGTTTTTT. Translating it yields CASNTGTADTGELFF. The variable domain in full, completed from reference TRBV5-1 and TRBJ2-2, reads KAGVTQTPRYLIKTRGQQVTLSCSPISGHRSVSWYQQTPGQGLQFLFEYFSETQRNKGNFPGRFSGRQFSNSRSEMNVSTLELGDSALYLCASNTGTADTGELFFGEGSRLTVL.

The chain couples TRBV7-8 to TRBJ2-5; D is possibly TRBD1 (6 bases). CDR3 length: 14 residues. Germline V gives CDR1 SGHVS, CDR2 FQNEAQ. The ends were cut back, 5 bases at V and 7 bases at J, with 17 bases in the middle. Written as DNA, the CDR3 is TGTGCCAGCAGCGCCAGGGGAAGGGCTGGGACCCAGTACTTC. As protein: CASSARGRAGTQYF.

The V call is TRBV6-5, the J call TRBJ2-5, with D perhaps matching TRBD1 (6 bases). The CDR3 has 15 amino acids. CDR1 and CDR2 from the germline V gene are MNHEY and SVGAGI. The V end was cut by 5 bases, the J end by 4 bases, with 17 bases between. CDR3 loop: CASSTTGTPRETQYF. CDR3 DNA: TGTGCCAGCAGTACTACAGGGACCCCACGAGAGACCCAGTACTTC.

This clonotype has a single count. The rearrangement joins TRBV5-1 to TRBJ1-2; D gene uncertain. Trimming shortened V by 0 bases and J by 5 bases, and 17 bases separated the two germline ends. Germline CDR1 is SGHRS and CDR2 is YFSETQ. CDR3 size: 16 residues. The CDR3 DNA reads TGCGCCAGCAGCTTGGAGGCCCATCGAGGGAGGTATGGCTACACCTTC. This translates into CASSLEAHRGRYGYTF.

This clonotype showed up just a few times. V is TRBV20-1 and J is TRBJ2-1, with 8 bases identical to TRBD2. This CDR3 contains 15 residues. Trimming removed 0 bases from V and 11 bases from J; junction bases left unmatched: 12. Germline V gene lookup returns CDR1 DFQATT and CDR2 SNEGSKA (reference sequence). The chain's CDR3 is CSARDRSGGPNKQFF. As DNA, the CDR3 is TGCAGTGCTAGAGATCGCTCGGGAGGGCCGAACAAGCAGTTCTTC.

The rearrangement links TRBV6-1 to TRBJ1-1, with D possibly TRBD1 on 5 matching bases. Germline V gene lookup returns CDR1 MNHNS and CDR2 SASEGT. V was trimmed by 6 bases and J by 1 base, leaving 9 bases between them. This CDR3 region has 13 residues. DNA for the CDR3: TGTGCCAGCAGCAGACAGACGAACACTGAAGCTTTCTTT. Protein sequence: CASSRQTNTEAFF.

The chain links TRBV20-1 to TRBJ1-3; TRBD1 might be the D (5 bases). V was clipped by 3 bases and J by 1 base, with 19 bases between them. Germline V gene data show CDR1 as DFQATT and CDR2 as SNEGSKA (reference sequence). This CDR3 comprises 17 residues. The CDR3 coding sequence is TGCAGTGCTAGGGGAATGGCCAGGGAATCGTCTGGAAACACCATATATTTT. Its protein is CSARGMARESSGNTIYF.

This clonotype showed up just a few times. The rearrangement links TRBV4-2 to TRBJ1-6; D possibly corresponds to TRBD1 (6 bases). Germline values: CDR1 LGHNA, CDR2 YNFKEQ. With 0 bases removed from V and 9 bases from J, the gap between germline ends came to 12 bases. This CDR3 comprises 15 residues. The CDR3 DNA sequence: TGTGCCAGCAGCCAAGACGCAGGGGCTGCTTCACCCCTCCACTTT. Translation: CASSQDAGAASPLHF.

V and J are TRBV7-2 and TRBJ2-4; tentatively, D is TRBD2 (5 bases). Germline values: CDR1 SGHTA, CDR2 FQGNSA. The CDR3 extends over 12 amino acids. The V and J ends lost 2 bases and 11 bases respectively, with 10 bases between them. The DNA for the CDR3 is TGTGCCAGCAGCTTAATCGGAGGCCTTCAGTACTTC. This codes for CASSLIGGLQYF.

The V gene is TRBV28, the J gene TRBJ2-7; D may correspond to TRBD1 or TRBD2 (5 bases each). This CDR3 contains 15 residues. Per the germline V gene, CDR1 is MDHEN and CDR2 is SYDVKM. Trimming removed 3 bases from V and 6 bases from J, with 18 bases in between. CDR3 nucleotide sequence: TGTGCCAGCAGTTTGTTCGGGACCAGGATAGGCGAGCAGTACTTC. Translated, it gives CASSLFGTRIGEQYF.

The chain uses TRBV20-1 and TRBJ1-2; D not resolved. The CDR3 contains 13 residues. Germline V CDR1 and CDR2: DFQATT, SNEGSKA (reference sequence). The V gene lost 5 bases and the J gene lost 4 bases, with 14 bases spanning the gap. The CDR3 loop reads CSASLEGGYGYTF. The CDR3 DNA is TGCAGTGCTTCCCTTGAGGGTGGCTATGGCTACACCTTC.

Note on this clonotype: This could be a read error, since a much larger clone is one nucleotide away. The J gene is TRBJ2-5, the V gene TRBV12-3 or TRBV12-4, with D possibly being TRBD2 (6 bases). This CDR3 region has 13 residues. The CDR3 DNA sequence: TGTGCCAGCAGTTCGGGGGACCATGAGACCCAGTACTTC. Translation gives CASSSGDHETQYF.

This clonotype was observed a handful of times. The chain combines TRBV10-1 with TRBJ1-1; D perhaps matches TRBD1 (5 bases). The CDR3 extends over 13 amino acids. Germline V gene sequence: CDR1 WNHNN, CDR2 SYGVQD (reference sequence). The ends were cut back, 6 bases at V and 4 bases at J, with 12 bases in the middle. Here the CDR3 DNA reads TGCGCCAGCAGCCCCGGGGGGAGCACTGAAGCTTTCTTT. Residues: CASSPGGSTEAFF.

The sample holds a few counts of this clonotype. In DNA form, the CDR3 reads TGCAGCGGACGACAGGGGTTTGACACTGAAGCTTTCTTT. Residues: CSGRQGFDTEAFF. V gene TRBV29-1 combines with J gene TRBJ1-1; the match to TRBD1 covers 8 bases. The CDR3 runs 13 residues. J gave up 3 bases and V 7 bases, and 7 bases lay outside the gene matches. The germline V gene has CDR1 SQVTM and CDR2 ANQGSEA.

This clonotype was counted only a few times. V is TRBV4-1 and J is TRBJ2-5; 7 bases match TRBD2. V lost 1 base, J lost 4 bases, and 6 bases stayed unmatched. Germline CDR1 is MGHRA and CDR2 is YSYEKL. There are 15 residues in the CDR3. DNA of the CDR3: TGCGCCAGCAGCCAAGTAACAGCGGGAATAGAGACCCAGTACTTC. It codes for CASSQVTAGIETQYF.

This clonotype was observed at least ten times. The chain employs TRBV11-2 and TRBJ2-3, with 8 bases lining up with TRBD2. The CDR3 totals 15 residues. CDR1 is SGHAT and CDR2 is FQNNGV in the germline V gene. The V segment lost 3 bases and the J segment 1 base; nucleotides outside the gene matches: 3. This CDR3 reads CASSFGAGGTDTQYF. The CDR3 DNA is TGTGCCAGCAGCTTTGGAGCGGGGGGCACAGATACGCAGTATTTT.

Many counts were recorded for this clonotype. V and J are TRBV20-1 and TRBJ1-6; 9 positions match TRBD1. Germline V lookup: CDR1 DFQATT, CDR2 SNEGSKA (reference sequence). The ends lost 6 bases at V and 14 bases at J; junction bases unmatched: 5. The CDR3 runs to 11 residues. The CDR3 DNA reads as TGCAGTGCGACAGGGGGGGGGACCCTCCACTTT. Protein product: CSATGGGTLHF.